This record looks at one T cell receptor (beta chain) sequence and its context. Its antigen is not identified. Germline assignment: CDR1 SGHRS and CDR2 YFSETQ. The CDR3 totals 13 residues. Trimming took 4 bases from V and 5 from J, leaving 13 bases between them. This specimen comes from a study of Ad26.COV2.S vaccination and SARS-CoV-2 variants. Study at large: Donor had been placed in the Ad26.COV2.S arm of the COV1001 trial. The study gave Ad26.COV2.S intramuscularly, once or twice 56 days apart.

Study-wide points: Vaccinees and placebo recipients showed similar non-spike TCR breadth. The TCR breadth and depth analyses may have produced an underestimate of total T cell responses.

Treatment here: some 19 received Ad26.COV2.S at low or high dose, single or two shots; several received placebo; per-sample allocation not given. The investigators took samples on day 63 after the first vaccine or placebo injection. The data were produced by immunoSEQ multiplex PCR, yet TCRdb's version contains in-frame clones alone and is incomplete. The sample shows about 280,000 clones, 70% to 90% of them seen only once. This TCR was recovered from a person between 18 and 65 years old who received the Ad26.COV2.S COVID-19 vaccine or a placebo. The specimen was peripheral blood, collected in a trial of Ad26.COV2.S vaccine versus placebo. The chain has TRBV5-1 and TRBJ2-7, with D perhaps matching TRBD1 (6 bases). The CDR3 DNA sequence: TGCGCCAGCAGCCGGGACAATTCGAACGAGCAGTACTTC. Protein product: CASSRDNSNEQYF. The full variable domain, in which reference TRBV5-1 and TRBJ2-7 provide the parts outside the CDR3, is KAGVTQTPRYLIKTRGQQVTLSCSPISGHRSVSWYQQTPGQGLQFLFEYFSETQRNKGNFPGRFSGRQFSNSRSEMNVSTLELGDSALYLCASSRDNSNEQYFGPGTRLTVT.